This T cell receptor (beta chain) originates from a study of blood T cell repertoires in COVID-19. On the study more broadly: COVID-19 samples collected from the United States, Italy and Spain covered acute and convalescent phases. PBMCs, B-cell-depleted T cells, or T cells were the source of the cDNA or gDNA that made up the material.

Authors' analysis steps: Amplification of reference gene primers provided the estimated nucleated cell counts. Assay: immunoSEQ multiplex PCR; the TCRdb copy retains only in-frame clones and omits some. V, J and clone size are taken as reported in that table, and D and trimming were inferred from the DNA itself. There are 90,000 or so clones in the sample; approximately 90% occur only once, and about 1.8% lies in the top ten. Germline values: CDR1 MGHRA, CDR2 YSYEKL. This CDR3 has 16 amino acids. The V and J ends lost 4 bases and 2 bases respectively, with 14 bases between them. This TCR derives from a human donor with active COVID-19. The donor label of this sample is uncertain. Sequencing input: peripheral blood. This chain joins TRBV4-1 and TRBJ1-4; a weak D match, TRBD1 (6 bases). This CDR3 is CASSPLGAGTNEKLFF. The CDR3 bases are TGCGCCAGCAGCCCCCTGGGGGCAGGGACTAATGAAAAACTGTTTTTT.